This entry lists 9 T cell receptor beta chains sequenced from one sample in a study of T cell changes during pregnancy in multiple sclerosis. The table came from immunoSEQ multiplex PCR; TCRdb's copy has only in-frame clones and leaves some out. Among roughly 45,000 clones listed, 85% to 90% were seen once. Sequenced here: peripheral blood, sampled in the first trimester of pregnancy. The receptors originated from a female donor in good health, enrolled as a control in a pregnancy study.

This clone was counted a few times. The V call is TRBV28, the J call TRBJ1-1; weak D call: TRBD1 (6 bases). CDR1 is MDHEN, CDR2 SYDVKM, per germline. The CDR3 contains 14 residues. The germline V and J ends were trimmed by 6 bases and 4 bases, with 15 bases remaining between them. DNA for the CDR3: TGTGCCAGCAGCTCAGCCCAGGGGAGCACTGAAGCTTTCTTT. Its protein product is CASSSAQGSTEAFF.

This clone showed up just once. The rearrangement joins TRBV28 to TRBJ1-2, with D possibly being TRBD1 (5 bases). CDR1 MDHEN and CDR2 SYDVKM come from the germline V gene. V shed 7 bases and J shed 6 bases, with 15 bases lying between them. The CDR3 is 13 amino acids. This CDR3 reads CASTLGRQNGYTF. The CDR3 nucleotides are TGTGCCAGCACCCTAGGACGACAGAATGGCTACACCTTC.

The CDR3 reads CASSQRQGAAEAFF. DNA of the CDR3: TGTGCCAGCTCACAGAGACAGGGTGCCGCTGAAGCTTTCTTT. The rearrangement uses TRBV18 and TRBJ1-1; 7 bases line up with TRBD1. In germline, CDR1 is KGHSH, CDR2 LQKENI. Trimming removed 4 bases from V and 6 bases from J; junction bases left unmatched: 8. The CDR3 contains 14 residues.

V gene TRBV11-2 combines with J gene TRBJ1-2; possible D gene TRBD1, 5 bases. Germline CDR1 and CDR2: SGHAT and FQNNGV. The CDR3 has 14 residues. Trimming stripped 2 bases from V and 6 bases from J, with 13 bases between. This chain's CDR3 is CASSLTRIGDGYTF. CDR3 DNA sequence: TGTGCCAGCAGCTTAACCAGGATAGGGGATGGCTACACCTTC.

The gene calls are TRBV4-1 and TRBJ2-5, with unresolved D. V dropped 1 base and J dropped 2 bases, with 8 bases sitting between them. Germline CDR1 reads MGHRA; CDR2 reads YSYEKL. CDR3 length: 14 residues. The CDR3 DNA reads as TGCGCCAGCAGCCAAGTTTTGCTACAAGAGACCCAGTACTTC. It yields the protein CASSQVLLQETQYF.

J is TRBJ2-3 and V is TRBV27; 11 bases agree with TRBD2. Trimming took 3 bases from V and 0 from J; bases not matched to a gene: 8. The CDR3 consists of 18 residues. Germline CDR1 reads MNHEY; CDR2 reads SMNVEV (reference sequence). The CDR3 region has the DNA TGTGCCAGCAGTTTTTCGCTAGCGGGGGGCGTAAGCACAGATACGCAGTATTTT. Residues: CASSFSLAGGVSTDTQYF.

V gene TRBV10-1 combines with J gene TRBJ2-3, with D perhaps matching TRBD2 (7 bases). CDR1 and CDR2 (germline): WNHNN, SYGVQD (reference sequence). Trimming took 3 bases from V and 1 from J, leaving 11 bases between them. CDR3 length equals 15 residues. The CDR3 DNA is TGCGCCAGCAGTGAAACGGGGGGCCGCACAGATACGCAGTATTTT. This gives the protein CASSETGGRTDTQYF.

The count of this clone is one. The rearrangement joins TRBV5-1 to TRBJ2-3; no clear D. V lost 0 bases and J lost 0, with 8 bases in between. Germline CDR1 SGHRS, CDR2 YFSETQ. The CDR3 consists of 15 residues. CDR3 nucleotides: TGCGCCAGCAGCTTGGCGCGGCAGAGCACAGATACGCAGTATTTT. Encoded protein: CASSLARQSTDTQYF.

The chain links TRBV19 to TRBJ1-3, with a weak D call TRBD1 (6 bases). The CDR3 length is 14 residues. Trimming shortened V by 9 bases and J by 0 bases, and 12 bases separated the two germline ends. CDR1 is LNHDA and CDR2 is SQIVND in the germline V gene (reference sequence). CDR3 DNA sequence: TGTGCCAGCCTCCAGGGACACTCTGGAAACACCATATATTTT. Translating it yields CASLQGHSGNTIYF.